The next 20 T cell receptor beta chains were all read from a single sample in a study of T-cell reconstitution after alpha-beta-depleted transplantation in children. Using unique molecular identifiers, the investigators prepared the TCRbeta library. In TCRdb, the PCR reads were re-called with MiXCR into one record per CDR3 protein. Found here are under 300,000 distinct CDR3 sequences, approximately 10% of them singletons; the top ten hold about 20%. The specimen was peripheral blood, collected 180 days after TCRalphabeta/CD19-depleted stem cell transplant. These receptors were taken from a male patient under 10 years old who had a stem cell transplant for chronic granulomatous disease, so the T cells may come from the graft donor.

The sample holds many counts of this clonotype. V is TRBV20-1 and J is TRBJ2-7; 8 bases align to TRBD2. The CDR3 is 14 amino acids. V dropped 1 base and J dropped 4; count of bases not matched to a gene: 6. Germline lookup yields CDR1 DFQATT and CDR2 SNEGSKA (reference sequence). CDR3: CSARVRTSGYEQYF. CDR3 coding DNA: TGCAGTGCTAGAGTGCGAACTAGCGGATACGAGCAGTACTTC.

This clonotype was picked up many times. The chain employs TRBV29-1 and TRBJ2-3; 16 nucleotides line up with TRBD2. The CDR3 contains 14 residues. Unmatched junction bases numbered 5, after V lost 8 bases and J lost 6 bases. Germline CDR1 reads SQVTM; CDR2 reads ANQGSEA. The CDR3 reads CSSGTSGGADTQYF. DNA of the CDR3: TGCAGCTCAGGGACTAGCGGGGGGGCCGATACGCAGTATTTT.

This clonotype was recorded many times. The V and J genes are TRBV20-1 and TRBJ2-7; D gene unclear. Trimming left V 2 bases short and J 2 bases short, with 10 bases between. CDR1 DFQATT and CDR2 SNEGSKA come from the germline V gene (reference sequence). This CDR3 is built from 13 residues. Here the CDR3 DNA reads TGCAGTGCTAGATCAGGTCCAACCTACGAGCAGTACTTC. This sequence encodes CSARSGPTYEQYF.

The chain uses TRBV5-1 and TRBJ2-1; perhaps TRBD1 as D (6 bases). The length of the CDR3 is 13 residues. Trimming stripped 7 bases from V and 8 bases from J, with 16 bases between. Germline CDR1 is SGHRS and CDR2 is YFSETQ. CDR3 residues: CASRGDGGYEQFF. In DNA, the CDR3 is TGCGCCAGCCGAGGAGATGGGGGCTATGAGCAGTTCTTC. Combining the CDR3 with reference TRBV5-1 and TRBJ2-1 gives the whole variable domain KAGVTQTPRYLIKTRGQQVTLSCSPISGHRSVSWYQQTPGQGLQFLFEYFSETQRNKGNFPGRFSGRQFSNSRSEMNVSTLELGDSALYLCASRGDGGYEQFFGPGTRLTVL.

This clonotype came up many times. V and J are TRBV29-1 and TRBJ2-3; TRBD1 or TRBD2 may be the D gene (5 bases each). The CDR3 totals 13 residues. Trimming left V 4 bases short and J 2 bases short, with 10 bases between. CDR1 SQVTM and CDR2 ANQGSEA come from the germline V gene. The CDR3 nucleotides read TGCAGCGTTGTGGTGGGGGTCACAGATACGCAGTATTTT. Translated, it gives CSVVVGVTDTQYF.

This clonotype has at least ten counts. This sequence joins TRBV27 and TRBJ1-1; D not certain. Trimming left V 6 bases short and J 1 base short, with 9 bases between. This CDR3 spans 13 amino acids. Germline CDR1 MNHEY, CDR2 SMNVEV (reference sequence). The CDR3 region has the DNA TGTGCCAGCAGGTGGGGTTGGAACACTGAAGCTTTCTTT. Its protein is CASRWGWNTEAFF.

This clonotype has ten or more counts. V usage is TRBV6-1 and J usage is TRBJ2-7; TRBD2 matches 11 bases. Germline V gene sequence: CDR1 MNHNS, CDR2 SASEGT. The CDR3 totals 13 residues. With 11 bases clipped from V and 4 bases from J, the junction kept 7 bases outside the gene matches. The DNA for the CDR3 is TGTGCCCTTACTAGCGGGAGTTGGTACGAGCAGTACTTC. It translates to CALTSGSWYEQYF.

This clonotype has ten or more counts. V is TRBV15 and J is TRBJ2-7; D call uncertain. V lost 3 bases, J lost 3 bases, and 9 bases lay in between. This CDR3 comprises 13 residues. Per the germline V gene, CDR1 is LNHNV and CDR2 is YYDKDF (reference sequence). In DNA form, the CDR3 reads TGTGCCACCAGCAGGAGACTCTTCTACGAGCAGTACTTC. This gives the protein CATSRRLFYEQYF.

This clonotype showed up many times. The V call is TRBV27, the J call TRBJ2-5; 8 positions match TRBD2. The germline CDR1 and CDR2 sequences are MNHEY and SMNVEV (reference sequence). V shed 7 bases and J 4 bases; nucleotides not matched to a gene: 8. The CDR3 spans 14 residues. The CDR3 sequence: CASTAGGWSETQYF. DNA for the CDR3: TGTGCCAGCACGGCGGGGGGCTGGTCAGAGACCCAGTACTTC.

This clonotype was picked up many times. The chain has TRBV2 and TRBJ1-6; D is unclear. Germline V lookup: CDR1 SNHLY, CDR2 FYNNEI. This CDR3 comprises 14 residues. V lost 2 bases and J lost 10, with 12 bases in between. The CDR3 bases are TGTGCCAGCAGTGAATTGGTGTTTCCATCACCCCTCCACTTT. This encodes CASSELVFPSPLHF.

This clonotype was seen at least ten times. V is TRBV13 and J is TRBJ1-2; the match to TRBD1 covers 7 bases. The CDR3 covers 13 residues. The junction had 8 bases not matched to a gene; V was cut back by 5 bases and J by 8 bases. CDR1 PRHDT and CDR2 FYEKMQ come from the germline V gene (reference sequence). CDR3 DNA: TGTGCCAGCAGCCCCGACAGGGTGGGGGGCTACACCTTC. Protein sequence: CASSPDRVGGYTF.

Ten or more counts support this clonotype. The chain recombines TRBV5-1 with TRBJ2-7; 13 positions agree with TRBD2. This CDR3 comprises 17 residues. CDR1 and CDR2 (germline): SGHRS, YFSETQ. V lost 0 bases, J lost 1 base, and 4 bases stayed unmatched. The CDR3 sequence is CASSLALAGGPSYEQYF. The CDR3 nucleotides read TGCGCCAGCAGCTTGGCACTAGCGGGAGGGCCGTCCTACGAGCAGTACTTC.

This clonotype was picked up many times. The chain recombines TRBV10-3 with TRBJ2-7; D may be TRBD1 (6 bases). Between the trimmed V and J ends, which lost 1 base and 5 bases, there was a span of 12 bases. CDR3 size: 14 residues. Germline CDR1 and CDR2: ENHRY and SYGVKD. The CDR3 here is CAISEFGTMNEQYF. DNA of the CDR3: TGTGCCATCAGTGAGTTTGGGACAATGAACGAGCAGTACTTC.

This clonotype was observed many times. V gene TRBV5-1 combines with J gene TRBJ2-7; TRBD1 matches 11 bases. CDR1 is SGHRS, CDR2 YFSETQ, per germline. Unmatched junction bases numbered 5, after V lost 0 bases and J lost 12 bases. This CDR3 spans 13 amino acids. The CDR3 protein is CASSLEDRGPGYF. CDR3 coding DNA: TGCGCCAGCAGCTTGGAGGACAGGGGGCCGGGGTACTTC.

This clonotype was seen repeatedly, ten times or more. This sequence joins TRBV12-3 or TRBV12-4 and TRBJ2-3, with 14 bases lining up with TRBD2. Trimming removed 8 bases from V and 3 bases from J; junction bases left unmatched: 10. The CDR3 has 17 residues. The CDR3 DNA reads as TGTGCCAGCGGAAGTTCCGGGACTAGCGGGAGTACAGATACGCAGTATTTT. Its protein is CASGSSGTSGSTDTQYF.

This clonotype was seen a handful of times. The chain uses TRBV19 and TRBJ2-4; D unclear. The germline CDR1 and CDR2 sequences are LNHDA and SQIVND (reference sequence). V was trimmed by 7 bases and J by 0 bases, leaving 7 bases between them. CDR3 length: 13 residues. CDR3 amino acids: CASIDEAKNIQYF. DNA for the CDR3: TGTGCCAGTATTGATGAAGCCAAAAACATTCAGTACTTC.

In its sample, this clonotype was seen many times. The V call is TRBV5-5, the J call TRBJ2-7; D is ambiguous. V was shortened by 0 bases and J by 4 bases, with 11 bases between the two germline ends. This CDR3 is 14 amino acids long. Germline CDR1 SGHKS, CDR2 YYEKEE (reference sequence). The CDR3 protein is CASSLVLQFYEQYF. As DNA, the CDR3 is TGTGCCAGCAGCTTGGTTTTACAGTTTTACGAGCAGTACTTC. The full variable domain, its missing parts supplied by reference TRBV5-5 and TRBJ2-7, is DAGVTQSPTHLIKTRGQQVTLRCSPISGHKSVSWYQQVLGQGPQFIFQYYEKEERGRGNFPDRFSARQFPNYSSELNVNALLLGDSALYLCASSLVLQFYEQYFGPGTRLTVT.

J is TRBJ2-3 and V is TRBV5-4; maybe TRBD2 (5 bases). CDR3 length: 14 residues. Germline CDR1 is SGHNT and CDR2 is YYREEE (reference sequence). The germline V and J ends were trimmed by 0 bases and 6 bases, with 11 bases remaining between them. DNA for the CDR3: TGTGCCAGCAGCTTGGGACTATCACCTGATACGCAGTATTTT. Amino acid sequence: CASSLGLSPDTQYF. The complete variable domain, with remaining parts taken from reference TRBV5-4 and TRBJ2-3, reads ETGVTQSPTHLIKTRGQQVTLRCSSQSGHNTVSWYQQALGQGPQFIFQYYREEENGRGNFPPRFSGLQFPNYSSELNVNALELDDSALYLCASSLGLSPDTQYFGPGTRLTVL.

This chain connects TRBV19 to TRBJ2-1; D is perhaps TRBD2 (6 bases). From germline, CDR1 is LNHDA and CDR2 SQIVND (reference sequence). The V end was cut by 0 bases, the J end by 1 base, with 7 bases between. There are 15 residues in the CDR3. This chain's CDR3 is CASSIDAGSYNEQFF. DNA of the CDR3: TGTGCCAGTAGTATAGATGCGGGATCCTACAATGAGCAGTTCTTC.

This clonotype was counted at least ten times. The CDR3 nucleotides are TGCAGCGTTGACGGCGACACGAACACCGGGGAGCTGTTTTTT. Amino acid sequence: CSVDGDTNTGELFF. The gene calls are TRBV29-1 and TRBJ2-2; no firm D call. From germline, CDR1 is SQVTM and CDR2 ANQGSEA. CDR3 length: 14 residues. Deletions cut 3 bases from V and 0 bases from J, with 8 bases between.